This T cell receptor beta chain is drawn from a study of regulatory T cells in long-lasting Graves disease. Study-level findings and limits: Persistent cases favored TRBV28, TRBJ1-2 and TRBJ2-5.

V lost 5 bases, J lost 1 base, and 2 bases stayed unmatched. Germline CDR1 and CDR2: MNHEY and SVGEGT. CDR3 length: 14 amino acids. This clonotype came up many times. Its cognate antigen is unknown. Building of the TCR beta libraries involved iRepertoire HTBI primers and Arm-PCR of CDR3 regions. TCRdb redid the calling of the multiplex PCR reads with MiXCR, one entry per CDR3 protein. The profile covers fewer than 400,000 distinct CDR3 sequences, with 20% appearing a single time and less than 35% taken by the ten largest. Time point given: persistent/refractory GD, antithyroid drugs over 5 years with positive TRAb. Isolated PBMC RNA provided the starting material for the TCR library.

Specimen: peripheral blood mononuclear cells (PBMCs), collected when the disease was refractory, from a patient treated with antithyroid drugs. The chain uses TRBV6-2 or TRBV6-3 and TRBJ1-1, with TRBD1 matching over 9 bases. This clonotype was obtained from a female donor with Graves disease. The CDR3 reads CASSVGQGNTEAFF. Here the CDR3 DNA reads TGTGCCAGCAGTGTGGGACAGGGGAACACTGAAGCTTTCTTT.